This T cell receptor beta chain is drawn from a study of T cell responses to AZD1222 COVID-19 vaccine. Measured with immunoSEQ multiplex PCR; TCRdb has only the in-frame clones, and not every one. The table records about 70,000 clones, 90% of them present only once. Trimming removed 5 bases from V and 1 base from J, with 14 bases in between. The germline V gene encodes CDR1 MNHEY and CDR2 SVGAGI. The CDR3 length is 15 residues. This clone was seen only once. The genes are TRBV6-5 and TRBJ1-1; TRBD1 might be the D (5 bases). The sequences come from peripheral blood, collected 28 days after the second AZD1222 dose. The origin of this receptor is an adult who received the AZD1222 COVID-19 vaccine. The DNA for the CDR3 is TGTGCCAGCAGTACCCAGGGACGGACGAACACTGAAGCTTTCTTT. Its protein product is CASSTQGRTNTEAFF.